The present T cell receptor beta chain was sequenced within a study of blood T cell repertoires in COVID-19 (dated by TCRdb to about 2020). In the study overall: Samples from collaborators originated in the United States, Italy and Spain and spanned both the acute and convalescent phases of COVID-19. Subjects who had been exposed to COVID-19, were actively infected with it, or had recovered from it provided the deeply sampled blood TCRbeta repertoires that made up the dataset. The samples were drawn from the first 160 participants of the ongoing ImmuneRACE study and from about 1,200 subjects provided by 6 global collaborators. HLA class I and class II types, where available, came from metadata supplied by the sample provider rather than from assay-based typing. The sample metadata nearly always contained a de-identified subject ID, COVID-19 status, age in years and sex. The material from the prospective study consisted of cDNA or gDNA derived from T cells, B-cell-depleted T cells, or PBMCs. The repertoires were released in a freely available public database meant as a resource for research on the immune response to SARS-CoV-2.

The immunoSEQ Assay, a bias-controlled multiplex PCR, was used to amplify TCRbeta CDR3 regions from genomic DNA. On the authors' methods: Nucleated cell counts per sample were estimated from amplification of reference gene primers within the assay. Sequence reads were collapsed and filtered to measure the absolute abundance of every unique TCRbeta CDR3 rearrangement. For each sample, productive Simpson clonality was calculated by taking the square root of Simpson's diversity index across productive rearrangements. What TCRdb holds here is the immuneACCESS table cut down to in-frame rearrangements. Part of the clones is not present; checked against another copy, under half of the missing clones reflect an unresolved V gene, and the others are unexplained. The V and J calls and the clone size are those of that table, but D and trimming were determined from the DNA. The sample data list 150,000 to 200,000 clones, and 80% to 85% of these were observed just once. Under 5.5% of the sample comes from the top ten.

The germline V gene sets CDR1 to MNHEY and CDR2 to SVGAGI. V is cut by 5 bases and J by 7 bases, and the space between the germline ends is 10 bases. The CDR3 sequence holds 12 residues, the cysteine and phenylalanine included. CDR3 DNA only is kept here, 36 bases in frame from base 1. This clone was seen once. The antigen this receptor binds is unknown. Per-nucleotide qualities are absent, and no much larger clonotype sits a single base away. Collaborating institutions collected whole blood in K2EDTA tubes following their own protocols. For TCRbeta analysis, collaborators shipped samples as frozen whole blood, isolated PBMCs, or DNA extracted from either of those sample types. Study-wide conclusions, independent of this receptor: The quantity of clinical and demographic metadata differed by source and by participant and was supplied without curation.

This TCR was recovered from a woman in her 30s with acute or convalescent COVID-19. The material sequenced was peripheral blood. In this chain, TRBV6-5 is recombined with TRBJ2-3, and possibly TRBD2, on 5 matching bases. This receptor carries the CDR3 CASSLDSNTQYF. The sequence in DNA is TGTGCCAGCAGTCTGGACTCTAATACGCAGTATTTT.